This T cell receptor (beta chain) was found in a study of a mutant IDH1 vaccine in newly diagnosed glioma. The time point here: baseline, week 1 (first vaccination visit). Treatment in this sample: pre-vaccination baseline after standard-of-care therapy. Those who donated had recent WHO grade 3 or 4 IDH1-mutant, ATRX-lost astrocytomas. CDR3 size: 13 residues. The germline CDR1 and CDR2 sequences are SEHNR and FQNEAQ (reference sequence). Trimming cost V 5 bases and J 5 bases, with 9 bases left between them. Profiling relied on immunoSEQ multiplex PCR, and the TCRdb table lists in-frame clones only, not all of them. The sample lists some 59,000 clones; approximately 80% were seen once.

This specimen consisted of PBMCs, obtained from a glioma patient treated with radiotherapy, temozolomide or both. The chain is built from TRBV7-9 and TRBJ2-2; D is uncertain. The origin of this receptor is a man younger than 35 with glioma. This chain's CDR3 is CASSRQETGELFF. The CDR3 DNA reads TGTGCCAGCAGCCGTCAAGAGACCGGGGAGCTGTTTTTT. The full variable domain, its missing parts supplied by reference TRBV7-9 and TRBJ2-2, is DTGVSQNPRHKITKRGQNVTFRCDPISEHNRLYWYRQTLGQGPEFLTYFQNEAQLEKSRLLSDRFSAERPKGSFSTLEIQRTEQGDSAMYLCASSRQETGELFFGEGSRLTVL.